A selection of T cell receptor beta chains follows, all from one sample in a study of blood T cell repertoires in COVID-19. The method was immunoSEQ multiplex PCR; TCRdb's version includes in-frame clones alone and lacks a portion of them. The table lists almost 85,000 clones, about 86% of them singletons, with roughly 40% in the top ten. Material for sequencing was peripheral blood. Receptors originate from a man at least 80 years old with active or convalescent COVID-19. Both conserved end residues are part of each CDR3. A D gene is named only where the DNA matches it firmly. Size is omitted from some rows. Given values are once, few, many or a class for expanded clones.

v_call: TRBV6-5
clone_size: few
j_call: TRBJ1-2
d_call: TRBD1
cdr3_nt: TGTGCCAGCGACAGGGAGAGTGTGTCGTCTGGCTACACCTTC
cdr3_aa: CASDRESVSSGYTF

v_call: TRBV2
clone_size: -
j_call: TRBJ1-2
d_call: -
cdr3_nt: TGTGCCAGCAGTGACGACATTAAGGGCTACACCTTC
cdr3_aa: CASSDDIKGYTF

v_call: TRBV25-1
clone_size: -
j_call: TRBJ1-4
d_call: -
cdr3_nt: TGTGCCAGCAGTGGGGGGGGCAGACGAAATGAAAAACTGTTTTTT
cdr3_aa: CASSGGGRRNEKLFF

v_call: TRBV3-1/TRBV3-2
clone_size: -
j_call: TRBJ2-2
d_call: TRBD1
cdr3_nt: TGTGCCAGCAGCCAAGGTCGACAGGGGGTGAACACCGGGGAGCTGTTTTTT
cdr3_aa: CASSQGRQGVNTGELFF

v_call: TRBV19
clone_size: once
j_call: TRBJ1-5
d_call: TRBD1
cdr3_nt: TGTGCCAGTACAGACAGGGGCAATCAGCCCCAGCATTTT
cdr3_aa: CASTDRGNQPQHF

v_call: TRBV7-9
clone_size: few
j_call: TRBJ1-2
d_call: TRBD1
cdr3_nt: TGTGCCAGCAGCTTAATTGGGACAGGGGATGGCTACACCTTC
cdr3_aa: CASSLIGTGDGYTF

v_call: TRBV18
clone_size: -
j_call: TRBJ1-1
d_call: TRBD1
cdr3_nt: TGTGCCAGCTCGTCGACAGGGGACACTGAAGCTTTCTTT
cdr3_aa: CASSSTGDTEAFF

v_call: TRBV6-5
clone_size: -
j_call: TRBJ1-1
d_call: -
cdr3_nt: TGTGCCAGCAGTTATAAGGGGCGAAACACTGAAGCTTTCTTT
cdr3_aa: CASSYKGRNTEAFF

v_call: TRBV6-1
clone_size: -
j_call: TRBJ2-5
d_call: -
cdr3_nt: TGTGCCAGCAGTGGGGGAATATCAGGGAACGGGGAGACCCAGTACTTC
cdr3_aa: CASSGGISGNGETQYF

v_call: TRBV15
clone_size: -
j_call: TRBJ1-2
d_call: -
cdr3_nt: TGTGCCACCAGCAGAGATTGGCAAGTTAACTATGGCTACACCTTC
cdr3_aa: CATSRDWQVNYGYTF

v_call: TRBV29-1
clone_size: -
j_call: TRBJ2-1
d_call: TRBD2
cdr3_nt: TGCAGCGTCCAAGCGGGATCCGGAAATGAGCAGTTCTTC
cdr3_aa: CSVQAGSGNEQFF

v_call: TRBV9
clone_size: -
j_call: TRBJ2-7
d_call: TRBD1
cdr3_nt: TGTGCCAGCAGCGTAGATGGGAGGACAGGGACCTACGAGCAGTACTTC
cdr3_aa: CASSVDGRTGTYEQYF

v_call: TRBV6-5
clone_size: -
j_call: TRBJ2-7
d_call: -
cdr3_nt: TGTGCCAGCAGTTTAGGGGGGGACCTATCCTACGAGCAGTACTTC
cdr3_aa: CASSLGGDLSYEQYF

v_call: TRBV19
clone_size: -
j_call: TRBJ1-2
d_call: -
cdr3_nt: TGTGCCAGTACCGCTGGGAGACAGGCTAACTATGGCTACACCTTC
cdr3_aa: CASTAGRQANYGYTF

v_call: TRBV27
clone_size: -
j_call: TRBJ1-1
d_call: -
cdr3_nt: TGTGCCAGCAGTTTATTCCCCTCGCAGAAGAACACTGAAGCTTTCTTT
cdr3_aa: CASSLFPSQKNTEAFF

v_call: TRBV7-8
clone_size: many
j_call: TRBJ1-5
d_call: -
cdr3_nt: TGTGCCAGCAGCTTCCACCATAGGGGGAGCAATCAGCCCCAGCATTTT
cdr3_aa: CASSFHHRGSNQPQHF

v_call: TRBV5-1
clone_size: -
j_call: TRBJ1-2
d_call: TRBD1
cdr3_nt: TGCGCCAGCAGCTTGGGGACAGGGGGAAGATTTTCACTAGCTAACTATGGCTACACCTTC
cdr3_aa: CASSLGTGGRFSLANYGYTF

v_call: TRBV19
clone_size: -
j_call: TRBJ1-5
d_call: TRBD1
cdr3_nt: TGTGCCAGTACGGACAGGGGTGACAGCAATCAGCCCCAGCATTTT
cdr3_aa: CASTDRGDSNQPQHF

v_call: TRBV6-1
clone_size: once
j_call: TRBJ2-4
d_call: -
cdr3_nt: TGTGCCAGCAGAGGGGCGCAGGGGGCCAAAAACATTCAGTACTTC
cdr3_aa: CASRGAQGAKNIQYF

v_call: TRBV7-9
clone_size: -
j_call: TRBJ2-7
d_call: -
cdr3_nt: TGTGCCAGCAGCTTAGACAGGGTCACCTACGAGCAGTACTTC
cdr3_aa: CASSLDRVTYEQYF

v_call: TRBV6-5
clone_size: -
j_call: TRBJ1-3
d_call: TRBD1
cdr3_nt: TGTGCCAGCAGTCCGACAGGGGGAATTGGAAACACCATATATTTT
cdr3_aa: CASSPTGGIGNTIYF

v_call: TRBV4-1
clone_size: -
j_call: TRBJ1-1
d_call: -
cdr3_nt: TGCGCCAGCAGCCAAGACCCTGAGCCTCAAGCTTTCTTT
cdr3_aa: CASSQDPEPQAFF

v_call: TRBV3-1/TRBV3-2
clone_size: -
j_call: TRBJ2-7
d_call: -
cdr3_nt: TGTGCCAGCAGCCAGGGTCGGGTTGCCTTAACTTCCGAGCAGTACTTC
cdr3_aa: CASSQGRVALTSEQYF

v_call: TRBV27
clone_size: -
j_call: TRBJ1-1
d_call: -
cdr3_nt: TGTGCCAGCATTCGGGAGACTGAAGCTTTCTTT
cdr3_aa: CASIRETEAFF

v_call: TRBV5-8
clone_size: once
j_call: TRBJ2-1
d_call: -
cdr3_nt: TGTGCCAGCAGCTTGGTTCCACAGGGCAATGAGCAGTTCTTC
cdr3_aa: CASSLVPQGNEQFF

v_call: TRBV5-1
clone_size: -
j_call: TRBJ2-3
d_call: -
cdr3_nt: TGCGCCAGCAGCTTGGTGAGGGGCGGGGTACGGTCAGATACGCAGTATTTT
cdr3_aa: CASSLVRGGVRSDTQYF

v_call: TRBV30
clone_size: -
j_call: TRBJ1-1
d_call: -
cdr3_nt: TGTGCCTGGAGCGCCATTTCGGTGAGCACTGAAGCTTTCTTT
cdr3_aa: CAWSAISVSTEAFF

v_call: TRBV27
clone_size: -
j_call: TRBJ2-4
d_call: TRBD2
cdr3_nt: TGTGCCAGCAGTTTCGGGGGGAACCGGGGCAAAAACATTCAGTACTTC
cdr3_aa: CASSFGGNRGKNIQYF

v_call: TRBV11-1
clone_size: -
j_call: TRBJ2-1
d_call: -
cdr3_nt: TGTGCCAGCAGCTCGAGACTAGGAAGCTACAATGAGCAGTTCTTC
cdr3_aa: CASSSRLGSYNEQFF

v_call: TRBV6-2/TRBV6-3
clone_size: -
j_call: TRBJ1-5
d_call: -
cdr3_nt: TGTGCCAGCAGTTACTCACAGAATAGCAATCAGCCCCAGCATTTT
cdr3_aa: CASSYSQNSNQPQHF

v_call: TRBV19
clone_size: -
j_call: TRBJ1-4
d_call: -
cdr3_nt: TGTGCCAGTAGTATAGGTCAGGGCCGTGAAAAACTGTTTTTT
cdr3_aa: CASSIGQGREKLFF

v_call: TRBV3-1/TRBV3-2
clone_size: -
j_call: TRBJ1-1
d_call: -
cdr3_nt: TGTGCCAGCAGCCAAGATGGCGGCACAGCTTTCTTT
cdr3_aa: CASSQDGGTAFF

v_call: TRBV27
clone_size: -
j_call: TRBJ1-1
d_call: -
cdr3_nt: TGTGCCAGCAGTCAACAGGGTCTCCCCACTGAAGCTTTCTTT
cdr3_aa: CASSQQGLPTEAFF

v_call: TRBV6-2/TRBV6-3
clone_size: -
j_call: TRBJ2-3
d_call: TRBD2
cdr3_nt: TGTGCCAGCAGCCCCCGGGGGGGAAGAGGCACAGATACGCAGTATTTT
cdr3_aa: CASSPRGGRGTDTQYF

v_call: TRBV7-2
clone_size: -
j_call: TRBJ1-5
d_call: -
cdr3_nt: TGTGCCAGCAGCTTAACGGGGGACAATCAGCCCCAGCATTTT
cdr3_aa: CASSLTGDNQPQHF

v_call: TRBV27
clone_size: -
j_call: TRBJ1-2
d_call: TRBD1
cdr3_nt: TGTGCCAGCCTTCGGGACAGCCGCTACACCTTC
cdr3_aa: CASLRDSRYTF

v_call: TRBV11-2
clone_size: -
j_call: TRBJ2-2
d_call: TRBD2
cdr3_nt: TGTGCCAGCAGCTCCGGACTAGCGGCCGGGGAGCTGTTTTTT
cdr3_aa: CASSSGLAAGELFF

v_call: TRBV15
clone_size: few
j_call: TRBJ1-5
d_call: TRBD1
cdr3_nt: TGTGCCACCAGCAGAGAGAGGGACAGAAATCAGCCCCAGCATTTT
cdr3_aa: CATSRERDRNQPQHF

v_call: TRBV5-5
clone_size: -
j_call: TRBJ2-2
d_call: -
cdr3_nt: TGTGCCAGCAGCCGGGACGGGGGTGACACCGGGGAGCTGTTTTTT
cdr3_aa: CASSRDGGDTGELFF

v_call: TRBV5-8
clone_size: -
j_call: TRBJ2-1
d_call: -
cdr3_nt: TGTGCCAGCAGCCCACCCCAGGTTTACAATGAGCAGTTCTTC
cdr3_aa: CASSPPQVYNEQFF

v_call: TRBV27
clone_size: -
j_call: TRBJ2-3
d_call: TRBD2
cdr3_nt: TGTGCCAGCAGTTTACGGGGGACTAGCGGGAGCACAGATACGCAGTATTTT
cdr3_aa: CASSLRGTSGSTDTQYF

v_call: TRBV3-1/TRBV3-2
clone_size: -
j_call: TRBJ2-3
d_call: -
cdr3_nt: TGTGCCAGCAGCCAAGCTAGTCCTAGCACAGATACGCAGTATTTT
cdr3_aa: CASSQASPSTDTQYF

v_call: TRBV3-1/TRBV3-2
clone_size: -
j_call: TRBJ2-3
d_call: -
cdr3_nt: TGTGCCAGCAGCGCCTCAGGCTCCACAATCACAGATACGCAGTATTTT
cdr3_aa: CASSASGSTITDTQYF

v_call: TRBV9
clone_size: -
j_call: TRBJ1-5
d_call: -
cdr3_nt: TGTGCCAGCAGCGTAGCGGCGGATCAGCCCCAGCATTTT
cdr3_aa: CASSVAADQPQHF